The TCR beta chain described here comes from a study of blood T cell repertoires in COVID-19. This CDR3 is built from 15 residues. V shed 6 bases and J shed 2 bases, with 14 bases lying between them. Looked up from germline, CDR1 is SNHLY and CDR2 is FYNNEI. Per the original data handling: Amplification with reference gene primers provided the estimates of nucleated cell counts. Clones were read by immunoSEQ multiplex PCR, and TCRdb kept only the in-frame ones, dropping some. D and trimming come from the DNA, and the V and J calls and clone size come from that table. The repertoire consists of around 270,000 clones, with more than 85% occurring once and the leading ten covering roughly 5%.

This chain links TRBV2 with TRBJ1-3, with D possibly TRBD1 on 6 matching bases. The source material was peripheral blood. The receptor's source is a man aged 35-49 years with acute or convalescent COVID-19. Written as DNA, the CDR3 is TGTGCCAGCAGGGACAGAACTTACCCTGGAAACACCATATATTTT. Its translation: CASRDRTYPGNTIYF.